Below, 16 T cell receptor beta chains from the same sample are listed, as sequenced in a study of technical replicates of blood from a handful of donors. The protocol was immunoSEQ multiplex PCR, while the TCRdb copy is restricted to in-frame clones and leaves out a portion. Of around 63,000 clones listed, more than 95% are singletons. What was sequenced was T cells isolated from PBMCs. Source of these receptors: a human donor in good health.

The chain couples TRBV9 to TRBJ1-2; TRBD1 agrees at 9 bases. CDR1 and CDR2 from the germline V gene are SGDLS and YYNGEE. The CDR3 covers 15 residues. V was pared by 0 bases and J by 2 bases, with 2 bases of the junction left unmatched. The DNA for the CDR3 is TGTGCCAGCAGCGTAGTGGGGACAGGGAACTATGGCTACACCTTC. It translates to CASSVVGTGNYGYTF.

The CDR3: CASSESDRQYF. Here the CDR3 DNA reads TGCGCCAGCAGTGAGTCTGACAGGCAGTACTTC. The chain links TRBV10-1 to TRBJ2-7; maybe TRBD1 (5 bases). From germline, CDR1 is WNHNN and CDR2 SYGVQD (reference sequence). The V end was cut by 0 bases, the J end by 9 bases, with 6 bases between. CDR3 length: 11 amino acids.

The CDR3 DNA reads as TGCAGCGTTGTCCACAGGATGAACACTGAAGCTTTCTTT. Translation gives CSVVHRMNTEAFF. The V and J genes are TRBV29-1 and TRBJ1-1, with D possibly TRBD1 on 5 matching bases. This CDR3 spans 13 amino acids. Germline V gene data show CDR1 as SQVTM and CDR2 as ANQGSEA. Trimming stripped 4 bases from V and 0 bases from J, with 9 bases between.

The V gene is TRBV6-5, the J gene TRBJ1-1, with D unresolved. The CDR3 loop spans 14 amino acids. The V gene's germline CDR1 is MNHEY and CDR2 SVGAGI. V was shortened by 4 bases and J by 0 bases, with 9 bases between the two germline ends. CDR3 sequence reads: CASSFEPMNTEAFF. CDR3 nucleotide sequence: TGTGCCAGCAGTTTCGAGCCTATGAACACTGAAGCTTTCTTT.

The CDR3 DNA reads as TGTGCCAGCAGTCTGGACAGCAAAGAGACCCAGTACTTC. It encodes CASSLDSKETQYF. The chain couples TRBV2 to TRBJ2-5; weak D call: TRBD1 (6 bases). Looked up from germline, CDR1 is SNHLY and CDR2 is FYNNEI. This CDR3 has 13 amino acids. V lost 5 bases, J lost 3 bases, and 10 bases lay in between.

This clone is a singleton in its sample. The chain couples TRBV19 to TRBJ1-1; D remains ambiguous. V lost 6 bases, J lost 1 base, and 21 bases lay in between. Looked up from germline, CDR1 is LNHDA and CDR2 is SQIVND (reference sequence). This CDR3 region has 17 residues. The CDR3 loop is CASRPGGGRVSNTEAFF. In DNA form, the CDR3 reads TGTGCCAGTAGACCTGGAGGAGGGCGAGTATCGAACACTGAAGCTTTCTTT.

V is TRBV10-1 and J is TRBJ1-1; D gene unclear. The length of the CDR3 is 13 residues. CDR1 is WNHNN, CDR2 SYGVQD, per germline (reference sequence). The V gene lost 5 bases and the J gene lost 1 base, with 8 bases spanning the gap. The CDR3 sequence: CASSLPGNTEAFF. CDR3 bases: TGCGCCAGCAGTCTTCCAGGGAACACTGAAGCTTTCTTT.

V is TRBV9 and J is TRBJ2-1, with D possibly being TRBD1 (6 bases). Germline CDR1 is SGDLS and CDR2 is YYNGEE. V lost 2 bases and J 10 bases, leaving 10 bases between the germline ends. The CDR3 is 12 amino acids. DNA for the CDR3: TGTGCCAGCAGCGTCTCCGGACAGGAGCAGTTCTTC. Translating it yields CASSVSGQEQFF.

The chain is built from TRBV18 and TRBJ2-1; weak D call: TRBD2 (6 bases). V lost 1 base to trimming and J lost 6 bases, with 16 bases between them. This CDR3 has 16 residues. The V gene's germline CDR1 is KGHSH and CDR2 LQKENI. CDR3 sequence: CASSPLQGLVGNEQFF. CDR3 DNA sequence: TGTGCCAGCTCACCACTGCAGGGACTTGTTGGCAATGAGCAGTTCTTC.

V usage is TRBV13 and J usage is TRBJ1-1, with D maybe TRBD1 (6 bases). Germline-derived CDR1 and CDR2 are PRHDT and FYEKMQ (reference sequence). This CDR3 is 14 amino acids long. V was shortened by 5 bases and J by 1 base, with 11 bases between the two germline ends. CDR3 DNA: TGTGCCAGCAGCATGAGGACAGCGAACACTGAAGCTTTCTTT. This translates into CASSMRTANTEAFF. The complete variable domain, with remaining parts taken from reference TRBV13 and TRBJ1-1, reads AAGVIQSPRHLIKEKRETATLKCYPIPRHDTVYWYQQGPGQDPQFLISFYEKMQSDKGSIPDRFSAQQFSDYHSELNMSSLELGDSALYFCASSMRTANTEAFFGQGTRLTVV.

The V gene is TRBV4-1, the J gene TRBJ2-1; D possibly corresponds to TRBD2 (6 bases). The length of the CDR3 is 17 residues. Trimming took 4 bases from V and 1 from J, leaving 17 bases between them. Germline CDR1 and CDR2: MGHRA and YSYEKL. CDR3 DNA sequence: TGCGCCAGCAGCCCACGGGGCGGGACCCAGTCCTACAATGAGCAGTTCTTC. Protein sequence: CASSPRGGTQSYNEQFF.

The chain recombines TRBV5-1 with TRBJ1-2; 7 nucleotides match TRBD1. V shed 10 bases, J shed 4 bases, and the junction held 16 bases outside the gene matches. This CDR3 is built from 15 residues. Germline loops: CDR1 SGHRS, CDR2 YFSETQ. In nucleotides, the CDR3 is TGCGCCCGCAAGCCGGAGACAGGGCGATCCTATGGCTACACCTTC. Translation: CARKPETGRSYGYTF.

The gene calls are TRBV10-3 and TRBJ2-7; D may be TRBD1 (6 bases). CDR1 ENHRY and CDR2 SYGVKD come from the germline V gene. This CDR3 region has 14 residues. Trimming shortened V by 0 bases and J by 4 bases, and 10 bases separated the two germline ends. This CDR3 reads CAISESRDKYEQYF. The DNA for the CDR3 is TGTGCCATCAGTGAGTCCCGGGACAAGTACGAGCAGTACTTC.

The CDR3 sequence is CASSSPGTPNYGYTF. In nucleotides, the CDR3 is TGTGCCAGCAGTTCACCCGGGACACCTAACTATGGCTACACCTTC. The chain carries TRBV28 and TRBJ1-2, with D possibly matching TRBD1 (6 bases). This CDR3 spans 15 amino acids. V was clipped by 4 bases and J by 0 bases, with 12 bases between them. Germline V gene data show CDR1 as MDHEN and CDR2 as SYDVKM.

The chain couples TRBV2 to TRBJ1-2, with D perhaps TRBD1 (5 bases). CDR1 is SNHLY, CDR2 FYNNEI, per germline. This CDR3 contains 15 residues. V was clipped by 7 bases and J by 7 bases, with 22 bases between them. CDR3: CASIPREAYGGGYTF. The CDR3 DNA reads TGTGCCAGCATCCCGCGGGAGGCCTACGGGGGTGGCTACACCTTC.

The CDR3 DNA reads as TGTGCCAGCTCACCCCCGGATTCACCCCTCCACTTT. It yields the protein CASSPPDSPLHF. The chain couples TRBV18 to TRBJ1-6; D is unclear. The CDR3 has 12 residues. Trimming cost V 3 bases and J 8 bases, with 5 bases left between them. Per germline, CDR1 KGHSH and CDR2 LQKENI.